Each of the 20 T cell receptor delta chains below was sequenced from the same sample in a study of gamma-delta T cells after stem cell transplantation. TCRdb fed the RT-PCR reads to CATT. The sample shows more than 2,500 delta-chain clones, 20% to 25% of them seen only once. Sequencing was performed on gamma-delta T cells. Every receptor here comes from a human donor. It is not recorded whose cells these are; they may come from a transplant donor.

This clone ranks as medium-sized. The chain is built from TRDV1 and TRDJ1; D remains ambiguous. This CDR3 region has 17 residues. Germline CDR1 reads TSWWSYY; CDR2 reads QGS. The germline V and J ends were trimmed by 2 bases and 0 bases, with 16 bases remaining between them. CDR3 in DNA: TGTGCTCTTGGGGAAAGACCTTTCTCCTCCTACACCGATAAACTCATCTTT. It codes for CALGERPFSSYTDKLIF.

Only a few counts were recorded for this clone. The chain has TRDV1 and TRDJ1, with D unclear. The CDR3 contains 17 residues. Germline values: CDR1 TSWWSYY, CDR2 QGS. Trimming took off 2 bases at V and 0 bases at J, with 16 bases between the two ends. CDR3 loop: CALGEKWNSRYTDKLIF. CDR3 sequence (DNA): TGTGCTCTTGGGGAAAAGTGGAATTCGAGGTACACCGATAAACTCATCTTT.

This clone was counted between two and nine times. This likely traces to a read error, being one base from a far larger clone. The DNA for the CDR3 is TGTGCTCTTGGGGGTCCTTCCTACCCAGGGATACGTGCTAAACTCATCTTT. Its protein product is CALGGPSYPGIRAKLIF. The V and J genes are TRDV1 and TRDJ1, with D possibly matching TRDD2 (9 bases). The CDR3 consists of 17 residues. V was trimmed by 4 bases and J by 7 bases, leaving 25 bases between them. Looked up from germline, CDR1 is TSWWSYY and CDR2 is QGS.

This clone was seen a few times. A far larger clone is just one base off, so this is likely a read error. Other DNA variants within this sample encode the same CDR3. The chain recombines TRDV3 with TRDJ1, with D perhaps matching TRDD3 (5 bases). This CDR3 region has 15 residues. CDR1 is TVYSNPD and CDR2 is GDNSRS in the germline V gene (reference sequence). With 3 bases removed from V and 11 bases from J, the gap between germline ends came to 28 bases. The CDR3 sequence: CAFPISDGGDTYLIF. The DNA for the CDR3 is TGTGCCTTCCCCATCTCCGACGGCGGAGATACTTACCTCATCTTT.

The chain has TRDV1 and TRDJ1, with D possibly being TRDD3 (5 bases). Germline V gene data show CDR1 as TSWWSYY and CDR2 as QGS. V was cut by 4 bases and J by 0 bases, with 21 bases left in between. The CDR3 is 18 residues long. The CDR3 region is CALGGVEGSHTNTDKLIF. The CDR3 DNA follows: TGTGCTCTTGGGGGGGTCGAGGGGAGCCACACAAACACCGATAAACTCATCTTT.

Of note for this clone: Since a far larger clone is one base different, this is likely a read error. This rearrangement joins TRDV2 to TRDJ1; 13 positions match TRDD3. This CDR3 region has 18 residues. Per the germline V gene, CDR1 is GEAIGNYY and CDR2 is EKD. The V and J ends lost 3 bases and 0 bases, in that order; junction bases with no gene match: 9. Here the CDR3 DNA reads TGTGCCTGTGACCTAGGAAGACTGGGGGATACGGACACCGATAAACTCATCTTT. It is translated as CACDLGRLGDTDTDKLIF.

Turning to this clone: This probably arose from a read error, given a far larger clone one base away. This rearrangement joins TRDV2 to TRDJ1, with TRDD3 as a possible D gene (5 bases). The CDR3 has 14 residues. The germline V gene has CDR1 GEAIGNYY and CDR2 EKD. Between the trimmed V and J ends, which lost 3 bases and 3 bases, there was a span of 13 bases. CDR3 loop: CACDYRGPSDKLIF. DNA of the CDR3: TGTGCCTGTGACTACAGGGGGCCCTCCGATAAACTCATCTTT.

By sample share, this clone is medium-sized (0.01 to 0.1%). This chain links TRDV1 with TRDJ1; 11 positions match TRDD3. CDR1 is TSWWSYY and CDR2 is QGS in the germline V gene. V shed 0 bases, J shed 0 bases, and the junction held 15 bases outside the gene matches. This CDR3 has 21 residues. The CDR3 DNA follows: TGTGCTCTTGGGGAACTATTCCTCGCGGTACTGGGGGATAAAAACACCGATAAACTCATCTTT. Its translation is CALGELFLAVLGDKNTDKLIF.

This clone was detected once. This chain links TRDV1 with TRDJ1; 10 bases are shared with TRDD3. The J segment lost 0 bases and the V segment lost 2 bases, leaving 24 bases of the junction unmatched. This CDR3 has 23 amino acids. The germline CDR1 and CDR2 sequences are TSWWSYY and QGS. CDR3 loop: CALGEERWGPDGGYSMYTDKLIF. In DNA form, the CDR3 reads TGTGCTCTTGGGGAAGAGAGGTGGGGGCCGGATGGGGGATACTCGATGTACACCGATAAACTCATCTTT.

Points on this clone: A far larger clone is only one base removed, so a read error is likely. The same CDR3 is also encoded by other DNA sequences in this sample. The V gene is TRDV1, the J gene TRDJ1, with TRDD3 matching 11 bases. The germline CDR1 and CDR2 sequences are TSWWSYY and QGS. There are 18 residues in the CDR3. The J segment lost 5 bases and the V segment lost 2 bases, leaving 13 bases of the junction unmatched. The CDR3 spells CALGETPVLGDMADKLIF. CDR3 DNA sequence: TGTGCTCTTGGGGAAACCCCCGTACTGGGGGATATGGCTGATAAACTCATCTTT.

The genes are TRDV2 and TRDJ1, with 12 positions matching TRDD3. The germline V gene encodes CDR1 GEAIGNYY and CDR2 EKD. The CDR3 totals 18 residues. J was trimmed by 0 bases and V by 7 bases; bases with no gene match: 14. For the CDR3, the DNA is TGTGCCTGCTGTACTGGGGGATACCGGAGGGCGTACACCGATAAACTCATCTTT. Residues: CACCTGGYRRAYTDKLIF.

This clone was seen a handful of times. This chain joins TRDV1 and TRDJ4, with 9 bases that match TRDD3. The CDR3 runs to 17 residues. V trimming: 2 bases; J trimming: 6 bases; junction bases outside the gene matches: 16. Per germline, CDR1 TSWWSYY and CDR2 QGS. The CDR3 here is CALGENGGDTRSPTLIF. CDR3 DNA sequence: TGTGCTCTTGGGGAAAACGGAGGGGATACGCGTTCCCCTACCCTGATCTTT.

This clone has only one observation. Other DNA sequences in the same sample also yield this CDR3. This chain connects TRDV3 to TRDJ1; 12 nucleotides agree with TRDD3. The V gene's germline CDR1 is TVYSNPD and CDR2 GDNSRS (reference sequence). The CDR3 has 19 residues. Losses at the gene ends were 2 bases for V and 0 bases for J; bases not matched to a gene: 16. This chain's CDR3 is CAFLPYRNWGILYTDKLIF. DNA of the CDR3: TGTGCCTTTTTACCGTACCGGAACTGGGGGATACTATACACCGATAAACTCATCTTT. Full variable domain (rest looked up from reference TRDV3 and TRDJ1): CDKVTQSSPDQTVASGSEVVLLCTYDTVYSNPDLFWYRIRPDYSFQFVFYGDNSRSEGADFTQGRFSVKHILTQKAFHLVISPVRTEDSATYYCAFLPYRNWGILYTDKLIFGKGTRVTVEP.

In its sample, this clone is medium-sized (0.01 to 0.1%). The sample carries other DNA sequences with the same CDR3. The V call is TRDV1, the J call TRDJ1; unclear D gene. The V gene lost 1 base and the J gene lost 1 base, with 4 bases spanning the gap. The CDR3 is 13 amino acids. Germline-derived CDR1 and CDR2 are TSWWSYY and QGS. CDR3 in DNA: TGTGCTCTTGGGGAACCTATCACCGATAAACTCATCTTT. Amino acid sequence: CALGEPITDKLIF.

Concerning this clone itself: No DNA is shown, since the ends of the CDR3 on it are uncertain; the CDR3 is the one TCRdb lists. CDR3 residues: CSVLLCSKRVTRGIRRPSDKLIF. This chain joins TRAV29/DV5 and TRDJ1; the D call TRDD3 from the table was never checked on the DNA. 23 amino acids form the CDR3, both terminal residues included. CDR1 is NSMFDY, CDR2 ISSIKDK, per germline.

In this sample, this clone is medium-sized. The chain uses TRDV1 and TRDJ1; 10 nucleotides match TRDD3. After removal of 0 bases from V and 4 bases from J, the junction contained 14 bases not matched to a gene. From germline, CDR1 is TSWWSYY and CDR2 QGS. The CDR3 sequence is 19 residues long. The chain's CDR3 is CALGELRLGWGIGRDKLIF. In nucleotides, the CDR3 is TGTGCTCTTGGGGAACTTCGGTTAGGCTGGGGGATAGGCCGCGATAAACTCATCTTT.

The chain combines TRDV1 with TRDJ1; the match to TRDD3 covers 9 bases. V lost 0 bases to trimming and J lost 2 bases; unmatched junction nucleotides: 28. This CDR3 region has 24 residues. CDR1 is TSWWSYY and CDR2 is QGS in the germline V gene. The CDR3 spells CALGELDPQVPGDTRIEGTDKLIF. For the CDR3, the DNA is TGTGCTCTTGGGGAACTAGACCCGCAAGTACCGGGGGATACTAGGATAGAGGGGACCGATAAACTCATCTTT.

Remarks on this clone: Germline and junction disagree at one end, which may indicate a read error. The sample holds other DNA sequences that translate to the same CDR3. CDR3 in DNA: TGTGCTCTTGGGGATCTAGGGTCATACGCCGCGTACACCGATAAGCTCATCTTT. As protein: CALGDLGSYAAYTDKLIF. The chain is built from TRDV1 and TRDJ1, with D perhaps TRDD3 (5 bases). Germline lookup yields CDR1 TSWWSYY and CDR2 QGS. The CDR3 covers 18 residues.

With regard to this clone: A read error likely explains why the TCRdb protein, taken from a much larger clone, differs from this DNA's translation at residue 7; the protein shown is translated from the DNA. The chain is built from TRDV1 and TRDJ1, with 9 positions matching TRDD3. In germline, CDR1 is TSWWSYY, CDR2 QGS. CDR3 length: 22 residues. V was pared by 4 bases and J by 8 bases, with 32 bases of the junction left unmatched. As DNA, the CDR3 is TGTGCTCTTGGGGTCACTGCTAGGTACTGGGGGACTGACGAAAATGAAAAGCAAAAACTCATCTTT. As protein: CALGVTARYWGTDENEKQKLIF.

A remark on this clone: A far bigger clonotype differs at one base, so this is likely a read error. As DNA, the CDR3 is TGTGCTCTTGGGGAACGAGCCCTTCCTACGCATACTGGGGGATACGGATTAGGGGCCGATAAACTCATCTTT. Its protein is CALGERALPTHTGGYGLGADKLIF. The rearrangement links TRDV1 to TRDJ1; 13 bases match TRDD3. From germline, CDR1 is TSWWSYY and CDR2 QGS. This CDR3 region has 24 residues. V trimming: 1 base; J trimming: 3 bases; junction bases outside the gene matches: 26.